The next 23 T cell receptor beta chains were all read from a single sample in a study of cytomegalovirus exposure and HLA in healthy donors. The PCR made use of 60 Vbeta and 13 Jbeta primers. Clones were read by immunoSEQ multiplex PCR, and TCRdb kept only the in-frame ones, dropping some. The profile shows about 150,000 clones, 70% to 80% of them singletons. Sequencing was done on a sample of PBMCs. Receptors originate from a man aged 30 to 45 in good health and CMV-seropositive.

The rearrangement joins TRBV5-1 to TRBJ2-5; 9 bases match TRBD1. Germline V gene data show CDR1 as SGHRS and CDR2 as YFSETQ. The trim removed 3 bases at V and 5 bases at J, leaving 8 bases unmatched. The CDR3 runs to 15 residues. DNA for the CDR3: TGCGCCAGCAGCTCCGATACAGGGGGCGTGGAGACCCAGTACTTC. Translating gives CASSSDTGGVETQYF.

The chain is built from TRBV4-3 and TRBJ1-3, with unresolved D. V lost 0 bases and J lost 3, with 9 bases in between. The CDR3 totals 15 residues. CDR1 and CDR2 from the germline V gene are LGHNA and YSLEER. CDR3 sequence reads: CASSQDAGDGNTIYF. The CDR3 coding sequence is TGCGCCAGCAGCCAAGATGCCGGGGATGGAAACACCATATATTTT.

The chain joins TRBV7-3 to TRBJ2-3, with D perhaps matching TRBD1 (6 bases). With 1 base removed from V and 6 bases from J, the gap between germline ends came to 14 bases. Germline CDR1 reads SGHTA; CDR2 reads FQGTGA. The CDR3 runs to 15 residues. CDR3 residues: CASSLMPGTPDTQYF. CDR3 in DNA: TGTGCCAGCAGCTTAATGCCTGGGACACCGGATACGCAGTATTTT. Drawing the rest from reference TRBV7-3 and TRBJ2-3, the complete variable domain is GAGVSQTPSNKVTEKGKYVELRCDPISGHTALYWYRQSLGQGPEFLIYFQGTGAADDSGLPNDRFFAVRPEGSVSTLKIQRTERGDSAVYLCASSLMPGTPDTQYFGPGTRLTVL.

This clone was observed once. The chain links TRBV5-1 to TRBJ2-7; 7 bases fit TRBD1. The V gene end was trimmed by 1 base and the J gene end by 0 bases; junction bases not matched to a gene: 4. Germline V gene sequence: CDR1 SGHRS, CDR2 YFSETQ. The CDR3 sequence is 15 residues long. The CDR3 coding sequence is TGCGCCAGCAGCTTGAGAGGGGGCGGCTCCTACGAGCAGTACTTC. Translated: CASSLRGGGSYEQYF.

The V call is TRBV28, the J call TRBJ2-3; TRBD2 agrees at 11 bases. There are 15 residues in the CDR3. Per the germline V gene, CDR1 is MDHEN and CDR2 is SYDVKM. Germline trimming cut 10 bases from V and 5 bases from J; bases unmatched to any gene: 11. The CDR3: CATFPSGRRGDTQYF. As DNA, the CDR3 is TGTGCCACTTTCCCTAGCGGGAGGAGAGGAGATACGCAGTATTTT.

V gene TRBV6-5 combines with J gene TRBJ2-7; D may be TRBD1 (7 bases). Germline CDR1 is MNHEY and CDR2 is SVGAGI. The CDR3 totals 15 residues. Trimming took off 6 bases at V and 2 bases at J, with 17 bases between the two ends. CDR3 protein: CASRKGQPGAYEQYF. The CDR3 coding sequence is TGTGCCAGCAGAAAGGGACAGCCGGGGGCCTACGAGCAGTACTTC.

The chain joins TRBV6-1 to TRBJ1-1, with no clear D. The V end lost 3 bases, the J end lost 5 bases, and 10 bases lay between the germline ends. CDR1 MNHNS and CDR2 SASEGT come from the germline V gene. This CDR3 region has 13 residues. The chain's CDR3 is CASSDLDLTEAFF. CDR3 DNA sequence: TGTGCCAGCAGTGATTTAGACTTAACTGAAGCTTTCTTT.

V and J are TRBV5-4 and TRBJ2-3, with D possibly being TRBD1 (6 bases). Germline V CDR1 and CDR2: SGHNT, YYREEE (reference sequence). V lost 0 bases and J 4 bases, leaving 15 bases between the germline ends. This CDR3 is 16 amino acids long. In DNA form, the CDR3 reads TGTGCCAGCAGCTTGGCCAGGGGAGCCGGGCCAGATACGCAGTATTTT. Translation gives CASSLARGAGPDTQYF.

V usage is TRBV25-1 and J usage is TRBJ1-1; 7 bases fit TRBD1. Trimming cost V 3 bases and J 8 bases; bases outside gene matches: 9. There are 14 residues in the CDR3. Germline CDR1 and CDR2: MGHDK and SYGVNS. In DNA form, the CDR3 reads TGTGCCAGCAGTGACTCGGGACAGCTCGGCGAAGCTTTCTTT. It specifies CASSDSGQLGEAFF.

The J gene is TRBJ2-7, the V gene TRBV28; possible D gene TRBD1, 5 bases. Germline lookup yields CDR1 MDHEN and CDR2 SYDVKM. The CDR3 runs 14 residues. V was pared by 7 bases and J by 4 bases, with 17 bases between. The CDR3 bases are TGTGCCAGCAACCTGGGCTACAGGAGTTACGAGCAGTACTTC. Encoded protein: CASNLGYRSYEQYF.

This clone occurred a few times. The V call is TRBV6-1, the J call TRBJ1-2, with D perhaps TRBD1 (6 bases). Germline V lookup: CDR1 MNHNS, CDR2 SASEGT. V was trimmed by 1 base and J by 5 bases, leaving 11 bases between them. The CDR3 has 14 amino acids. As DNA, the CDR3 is TGTGCCAGCAGTGAAGGTACAGGGATATATGGCTACACCTTC. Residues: CASSEGTGIYGYTF.

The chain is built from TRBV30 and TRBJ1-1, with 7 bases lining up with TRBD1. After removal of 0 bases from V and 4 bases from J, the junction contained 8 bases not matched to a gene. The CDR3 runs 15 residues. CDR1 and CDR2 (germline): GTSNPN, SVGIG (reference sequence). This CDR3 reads CAWSVMMTGTTEAFF. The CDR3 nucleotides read TGTGCCTGGAGTGTAATGATGACAGGGACCACTGAAGCTTTCTTT.

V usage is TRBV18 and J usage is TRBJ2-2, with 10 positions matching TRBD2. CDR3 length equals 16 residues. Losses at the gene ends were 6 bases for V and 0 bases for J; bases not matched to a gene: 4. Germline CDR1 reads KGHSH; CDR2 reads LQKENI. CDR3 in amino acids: CASSQREGANTGELFF. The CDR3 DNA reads TGTGCCAGCTCCCAGCGGGAGGGGGCGAACACCGGGGAGCTGTTTTTT.

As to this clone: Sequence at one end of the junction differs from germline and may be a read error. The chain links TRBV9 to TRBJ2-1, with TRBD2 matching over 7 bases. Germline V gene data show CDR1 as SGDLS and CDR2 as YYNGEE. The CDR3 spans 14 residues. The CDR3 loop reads CASSVGASGNEQLF. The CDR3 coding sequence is TGTGCCAGCAGCGTAGGGGCTAGCGGCAATGAGCAGCTCTTC.

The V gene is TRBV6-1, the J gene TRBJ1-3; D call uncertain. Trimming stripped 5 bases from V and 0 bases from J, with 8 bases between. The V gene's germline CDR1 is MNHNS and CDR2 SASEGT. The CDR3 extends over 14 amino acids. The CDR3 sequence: CASSSGFSGNTIYF. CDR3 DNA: TGTGCCAGCAGTTCGGGGTTCTCTGGAAACACCATATATTTT.

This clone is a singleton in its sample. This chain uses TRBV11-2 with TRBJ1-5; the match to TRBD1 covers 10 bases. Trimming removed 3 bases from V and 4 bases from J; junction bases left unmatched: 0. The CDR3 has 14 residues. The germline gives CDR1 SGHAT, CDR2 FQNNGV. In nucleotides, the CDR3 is TGTGCCAGCAGCTTGGGACAGGGGAATCAGCCCCAGCATTTT. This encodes CASSLGQGNQPQHF.

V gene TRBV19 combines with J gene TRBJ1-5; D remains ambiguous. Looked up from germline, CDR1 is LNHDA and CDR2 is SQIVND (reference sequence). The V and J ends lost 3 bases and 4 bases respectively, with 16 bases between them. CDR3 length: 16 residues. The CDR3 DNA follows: TGTGCCAGTAGTATCTTTGGCCGATACCGAAATCAGCCCCAGCATTTT. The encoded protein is CASSIFGRYRNQPQHF. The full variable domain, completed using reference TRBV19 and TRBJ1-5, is DGGITQSPKYLFRKEGQNVTLSCEQNLNHDAMYWYRQDPGQGLRLIYYSQIVNDFQKGDIAEGYSVSREKKESFPLTVTSAQKNPTAFYLCASSIFGRYRNQPQHFGDGTRLSIL.

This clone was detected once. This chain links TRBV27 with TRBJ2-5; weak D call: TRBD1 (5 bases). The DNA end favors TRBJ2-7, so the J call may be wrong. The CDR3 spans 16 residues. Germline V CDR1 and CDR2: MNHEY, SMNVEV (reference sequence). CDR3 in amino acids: CASSSSSLGVSYEQYF. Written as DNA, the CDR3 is TGTGCCAGCAGTTCGAGTTCTTTAGGGGTCTCCTACGAGCAGTACTTC.

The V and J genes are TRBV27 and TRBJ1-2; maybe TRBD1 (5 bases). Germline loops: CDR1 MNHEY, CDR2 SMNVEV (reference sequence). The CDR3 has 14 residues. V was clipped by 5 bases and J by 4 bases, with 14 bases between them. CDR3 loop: CASSPDSQGYGYTF. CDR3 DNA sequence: TGTGCCAGCAGTCCCGACTCTCAGGGCTATGGCTACACCTTC.

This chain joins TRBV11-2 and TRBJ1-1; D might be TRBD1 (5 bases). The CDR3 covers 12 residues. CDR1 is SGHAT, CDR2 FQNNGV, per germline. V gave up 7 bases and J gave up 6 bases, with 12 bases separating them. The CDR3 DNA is TGTGCCAGCACCCTAACAGGTCCTGAAGCTTTCTTT. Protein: CASTLTGPEAFF.

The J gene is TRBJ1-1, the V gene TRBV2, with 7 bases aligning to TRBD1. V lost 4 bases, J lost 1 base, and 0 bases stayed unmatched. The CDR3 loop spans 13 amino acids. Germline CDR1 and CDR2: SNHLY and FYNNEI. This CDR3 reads CASSGQGNTEAFF. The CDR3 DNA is TGTGCCAGCAGTGGACAGGGGAACACTGAAGCTTTCTTT. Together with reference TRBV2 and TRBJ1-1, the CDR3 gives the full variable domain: EPEVTQTPSHQVTQMGQEVILRCVPISNHLYFYWYRQILGQKVEFLVSFYNNEISEKSEIFDDQFSVERPDGSNFTLKIRSTKLEDSAMYFCASSGQGNTEAFFGQGTRLTVV.

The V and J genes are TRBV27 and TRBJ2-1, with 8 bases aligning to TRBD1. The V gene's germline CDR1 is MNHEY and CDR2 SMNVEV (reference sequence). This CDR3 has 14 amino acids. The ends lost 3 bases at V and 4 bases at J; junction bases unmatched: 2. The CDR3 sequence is CASSFGTGYNEQFF. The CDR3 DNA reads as TGTGCCAGCAGTTTCGGGACAGGATACAATGAGCAGTTCTTC.

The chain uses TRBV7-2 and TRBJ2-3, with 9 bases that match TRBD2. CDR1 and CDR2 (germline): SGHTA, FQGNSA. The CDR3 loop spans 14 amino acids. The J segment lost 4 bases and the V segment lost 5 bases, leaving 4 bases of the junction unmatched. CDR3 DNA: TGTGCCAGCAGCCGCGGGGGGGCGGCAGATACGCAGTATTTT. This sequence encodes CASSRGGAADTQYF. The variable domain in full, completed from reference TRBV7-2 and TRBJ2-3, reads GAGVSQSPSNKVTEKGKDVELRCDPISGHTALYWYRQSLGQGLEFLIYFQGNSAPDKSGLPSDRFSAERTGGSVSTLTIQRTQQEDSAVYLCASSRGGAADTQYFGPGTRLTVL.